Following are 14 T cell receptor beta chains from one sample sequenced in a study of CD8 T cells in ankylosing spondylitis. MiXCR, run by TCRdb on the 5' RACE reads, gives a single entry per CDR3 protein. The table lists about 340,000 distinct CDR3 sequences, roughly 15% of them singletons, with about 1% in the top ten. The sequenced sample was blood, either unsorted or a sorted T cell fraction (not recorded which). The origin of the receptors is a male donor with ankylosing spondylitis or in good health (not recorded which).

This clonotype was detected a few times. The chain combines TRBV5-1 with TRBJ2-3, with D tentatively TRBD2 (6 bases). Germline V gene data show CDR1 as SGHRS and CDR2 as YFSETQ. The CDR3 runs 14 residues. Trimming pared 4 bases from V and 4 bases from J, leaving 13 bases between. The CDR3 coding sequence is TGCGCCAGCAGCAGAAGCGGGCCCCCAGATACGCAGTATTTT. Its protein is CASSRSGPPDTQYF.

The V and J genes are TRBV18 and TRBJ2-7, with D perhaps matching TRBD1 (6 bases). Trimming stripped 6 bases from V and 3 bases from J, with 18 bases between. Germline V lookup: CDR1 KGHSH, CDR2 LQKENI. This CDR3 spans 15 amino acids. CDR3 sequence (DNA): TGTGCCAGCTCCCTATCGGACAGCCTGCTCTACGAGCAGTACTTC. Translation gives CASSLSDSLLYEQYF.

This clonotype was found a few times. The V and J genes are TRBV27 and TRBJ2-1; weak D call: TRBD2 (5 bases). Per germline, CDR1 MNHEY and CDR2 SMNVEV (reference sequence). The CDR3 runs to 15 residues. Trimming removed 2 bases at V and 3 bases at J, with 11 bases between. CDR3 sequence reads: CASSLPAADYNEQFF. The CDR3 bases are TGTGCCAGCAGTTTACCAGCGGCTGACTACAATGAGCAGTTCTTC.

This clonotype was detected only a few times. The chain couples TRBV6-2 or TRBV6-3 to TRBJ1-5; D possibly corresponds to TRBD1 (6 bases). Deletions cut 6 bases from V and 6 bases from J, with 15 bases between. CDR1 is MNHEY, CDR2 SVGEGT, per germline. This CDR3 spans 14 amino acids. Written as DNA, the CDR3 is TGTGCCAGCAGACCCAACACAGGGCCTCAGCCCCAGCATTTT. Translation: CASRPNTGPQPQHF.

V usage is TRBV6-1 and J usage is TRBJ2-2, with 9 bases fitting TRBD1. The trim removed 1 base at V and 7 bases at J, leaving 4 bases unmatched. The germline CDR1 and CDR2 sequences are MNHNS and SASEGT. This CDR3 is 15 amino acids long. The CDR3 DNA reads TGTGCCAGCAGTGAAGGGGACAGGGCGGTCGGGGAGCTGTTTTTT. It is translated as CASSEGDRAVGELFF.

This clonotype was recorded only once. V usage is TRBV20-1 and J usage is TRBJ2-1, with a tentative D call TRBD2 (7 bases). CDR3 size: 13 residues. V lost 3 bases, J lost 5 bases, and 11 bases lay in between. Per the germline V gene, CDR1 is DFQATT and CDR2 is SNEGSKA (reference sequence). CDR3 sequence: CSASGGPHNEQFF. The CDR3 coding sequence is TGCAGTGCTAGCGGGGGGCCGCACAATGAGCAGTTCTTC.

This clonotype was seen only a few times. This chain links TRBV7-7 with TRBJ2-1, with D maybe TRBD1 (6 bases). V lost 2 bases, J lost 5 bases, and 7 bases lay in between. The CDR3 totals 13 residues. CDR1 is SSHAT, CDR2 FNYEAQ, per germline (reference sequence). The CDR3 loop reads CASSLNRDNEQFF. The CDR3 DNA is TGTGCCAGCAGCTTAAACAGGGACAATGAGCAGTTCTTC.

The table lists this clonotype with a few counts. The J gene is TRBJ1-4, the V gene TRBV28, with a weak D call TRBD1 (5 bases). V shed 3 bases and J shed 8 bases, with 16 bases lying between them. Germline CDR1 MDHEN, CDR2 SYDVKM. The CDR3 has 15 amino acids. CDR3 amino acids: CASSFGLGETEKLFF. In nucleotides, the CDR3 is TGTGCCAGCAGTTTTGGGTTGGGGGAAACAGAAAAACTGTTTTTT.

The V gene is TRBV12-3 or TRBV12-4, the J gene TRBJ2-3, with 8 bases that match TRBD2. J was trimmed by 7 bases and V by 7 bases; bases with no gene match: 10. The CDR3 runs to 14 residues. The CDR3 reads CASIHSGGGYTQYF. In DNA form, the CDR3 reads TGTGCCAGCATTCACTCCGGGGGGGGATATACGCAGTATTTT.

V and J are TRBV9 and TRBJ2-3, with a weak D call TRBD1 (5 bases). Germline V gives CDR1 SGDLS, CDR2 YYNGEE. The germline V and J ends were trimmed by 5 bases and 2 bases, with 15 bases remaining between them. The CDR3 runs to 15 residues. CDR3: CASSIRAPSTDTQYF. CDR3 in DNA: TGTGCCAGCAGTATCAGGGCACCTTCCACAGATACGCAGTATTTT.

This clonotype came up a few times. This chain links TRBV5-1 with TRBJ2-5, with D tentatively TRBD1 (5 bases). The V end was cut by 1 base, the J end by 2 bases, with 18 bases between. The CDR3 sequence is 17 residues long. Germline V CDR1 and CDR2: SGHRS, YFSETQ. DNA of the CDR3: TGCGCCAGCAGCTTGACGCCCCGATCAGGGCGACAAGAGACCCAGTACTTC. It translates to CASSLTPRSGRQETQYF.

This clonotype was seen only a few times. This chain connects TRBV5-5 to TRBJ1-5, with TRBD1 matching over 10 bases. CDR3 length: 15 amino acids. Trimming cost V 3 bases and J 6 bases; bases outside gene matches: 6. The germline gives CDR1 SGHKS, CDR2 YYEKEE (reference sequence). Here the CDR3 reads CASSWGQGSVQPQHF. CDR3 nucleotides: TGTGCCAGCAGCTGGGGACAGGGGAGTGTTCAGCCCCAGCATTTT.

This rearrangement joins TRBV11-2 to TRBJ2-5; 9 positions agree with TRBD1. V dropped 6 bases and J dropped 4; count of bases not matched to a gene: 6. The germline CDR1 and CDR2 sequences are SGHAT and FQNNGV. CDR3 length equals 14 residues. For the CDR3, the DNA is TGTGCCAGCAGGAAGGGACAGGGCTTAGAGACCCAGTACTTC. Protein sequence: CASRKGQGLETQYF.

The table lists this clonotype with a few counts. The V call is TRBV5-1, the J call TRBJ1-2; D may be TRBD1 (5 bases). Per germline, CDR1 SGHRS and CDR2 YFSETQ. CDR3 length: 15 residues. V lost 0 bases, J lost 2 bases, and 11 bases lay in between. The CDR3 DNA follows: TGCGCCAGCAGCTTGGGGCAGGGCGTCAACTATGGCTACACCTTC. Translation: CASSLGQGVNYGYTF.